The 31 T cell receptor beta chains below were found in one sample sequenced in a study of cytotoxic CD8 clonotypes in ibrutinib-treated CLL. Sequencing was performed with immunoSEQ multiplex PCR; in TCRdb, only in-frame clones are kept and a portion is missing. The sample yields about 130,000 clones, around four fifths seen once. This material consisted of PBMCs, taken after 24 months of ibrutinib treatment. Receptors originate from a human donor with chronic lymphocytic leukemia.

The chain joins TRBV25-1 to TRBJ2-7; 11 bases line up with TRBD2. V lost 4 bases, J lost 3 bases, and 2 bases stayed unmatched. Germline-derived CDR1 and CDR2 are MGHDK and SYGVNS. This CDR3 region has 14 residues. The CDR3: CASSGLAGFYEQYF. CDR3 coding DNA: TGTGCCAGCAGTGGACTAGCGGGGTTCTACGAGCAGTACTTC.

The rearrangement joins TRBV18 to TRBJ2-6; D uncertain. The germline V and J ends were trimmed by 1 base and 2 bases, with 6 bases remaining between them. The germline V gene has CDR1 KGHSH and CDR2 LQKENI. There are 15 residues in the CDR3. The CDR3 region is CASSPQVAGANVLTF. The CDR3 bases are TGTGCCAGCTCACCACAGGTAGCTGGGGCCAACGTCCTGACTTTC. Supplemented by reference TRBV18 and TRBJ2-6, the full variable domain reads NAGVMQNPRHLVRRRGQEARLRCSPMKGHSHVYWYRQLPEEGLKFMVYLQKENIIDESGMPKERFSAEFPKEGPSILRIQQVVRGDSAAYFCASSPQVAGANVLTFGAGSRLTVL.

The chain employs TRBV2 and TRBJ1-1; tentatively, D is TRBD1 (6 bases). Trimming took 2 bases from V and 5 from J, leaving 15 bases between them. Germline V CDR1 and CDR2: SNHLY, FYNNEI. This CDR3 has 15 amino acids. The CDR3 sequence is CASSEQGPGNTEAFF. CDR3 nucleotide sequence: TGTGCCAGCAGTGAACAGGGGCCCGGGAATACTGAAGCTTTCTTT.

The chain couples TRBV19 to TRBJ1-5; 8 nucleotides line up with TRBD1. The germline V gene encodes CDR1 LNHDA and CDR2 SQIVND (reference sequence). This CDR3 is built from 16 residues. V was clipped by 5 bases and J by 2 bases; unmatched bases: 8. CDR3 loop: CASSPGTGGGNQPQHF. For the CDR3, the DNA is TGTGCCAGTAGTCCAGGAACAGGGGGTGGCAATCAGCCCCAGCATTTT.

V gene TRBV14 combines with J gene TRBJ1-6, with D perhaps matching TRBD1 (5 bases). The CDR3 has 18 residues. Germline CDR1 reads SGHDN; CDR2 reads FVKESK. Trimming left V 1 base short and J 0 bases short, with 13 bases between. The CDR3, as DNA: TGTGCCAGCAGCCAAGCCCAGGGTAGGGCCTCCTATAATTCACCCCTCCACTTT. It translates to CASSQAQGRASYNSPLHF. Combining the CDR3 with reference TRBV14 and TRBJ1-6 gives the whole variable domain EAGVTQFPSHSVIEKGQTVTLRCDPISGHDNLYWYRRVMGKEIKFLLHFVKESKQDESGMPNNRFLAERTGGTYSTLKVQPAELEDSGVYFCASSQAQGRASYNSPLHFGNGTRLTVT.

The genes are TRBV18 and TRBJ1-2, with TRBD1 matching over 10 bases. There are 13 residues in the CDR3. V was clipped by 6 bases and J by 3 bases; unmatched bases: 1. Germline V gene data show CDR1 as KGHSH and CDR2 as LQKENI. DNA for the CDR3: TGTGCCAGCTCGGACAGGGGGGACTATGGCTACACCTTC. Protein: CASSDRGDYGYTF.

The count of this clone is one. The CDR3 is CSVDGVMNTEAFF. The CDR3 region has the DNA TGCAGCGTTGACGGCGTAATGAACACTGAAGCTTTCTTT. This sequence joins TRBV29-1 and TRBJ1-1; D uncertain. With 3 bases removed from V and 0 bases from J, the gap between germline ends came to 8 bases. This CDR3 is 13 amino acids long. Germline V lookup: CDR1 SQVTM, CDR2 ANQGSEA.

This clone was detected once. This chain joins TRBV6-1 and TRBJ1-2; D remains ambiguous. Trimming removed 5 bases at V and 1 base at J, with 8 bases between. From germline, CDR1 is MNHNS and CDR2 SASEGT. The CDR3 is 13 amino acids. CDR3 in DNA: TGTGCCAGCAGTTTACAGATTAACTATGGCTACACCTTC. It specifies CASSLQINYGYTF.

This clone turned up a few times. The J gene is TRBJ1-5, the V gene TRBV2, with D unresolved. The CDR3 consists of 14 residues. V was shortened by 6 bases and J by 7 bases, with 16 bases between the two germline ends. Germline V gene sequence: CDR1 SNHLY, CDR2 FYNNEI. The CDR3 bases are TGTGCCAGCAGCCCAGTTAGGGTAGAGCAGCCCCAGCATTTT. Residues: CASSPVRVEQPQHF.

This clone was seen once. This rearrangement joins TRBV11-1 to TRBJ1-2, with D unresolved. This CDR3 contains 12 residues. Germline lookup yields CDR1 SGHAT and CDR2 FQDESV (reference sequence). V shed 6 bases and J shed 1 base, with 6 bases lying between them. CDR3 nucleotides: TGTGCCAGCAGGACCCTTAACTATGGCTACACCTTC. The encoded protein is CASRTLNYGYTF. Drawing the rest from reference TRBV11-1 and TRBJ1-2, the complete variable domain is EAEVAQSPRYKITEKSQAVAFWCDPISGHATLYWYRQILGQGPELLVQFQDESVVDDSQLPKDRFSAERLKGVDSTLKIQPAELGDSAMYLCASRTLNYGYTFGSGTRLTVV.

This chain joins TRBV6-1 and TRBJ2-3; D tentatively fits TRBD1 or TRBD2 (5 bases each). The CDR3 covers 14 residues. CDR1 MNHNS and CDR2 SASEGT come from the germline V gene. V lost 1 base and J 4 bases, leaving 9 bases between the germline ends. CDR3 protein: CASSEVRGADTQYF. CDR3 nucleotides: TGTGCCAGCAGTGAAGTGAGGGGAGCAGATACGCAGTATTTT.

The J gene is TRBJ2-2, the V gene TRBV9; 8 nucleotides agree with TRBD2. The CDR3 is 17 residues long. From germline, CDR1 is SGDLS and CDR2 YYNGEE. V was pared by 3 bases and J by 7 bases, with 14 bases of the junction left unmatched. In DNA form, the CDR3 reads TGTGCCAGCAGCGGGGAAGCGGGGGCCCCGGGGGTCGGGGAGCTGTTTTTT. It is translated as CASSGEAGAPGVGELFF.

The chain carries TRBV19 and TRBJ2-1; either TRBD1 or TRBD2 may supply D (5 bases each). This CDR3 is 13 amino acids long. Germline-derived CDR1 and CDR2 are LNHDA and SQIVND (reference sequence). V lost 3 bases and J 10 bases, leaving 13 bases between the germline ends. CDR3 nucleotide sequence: TGTGCCAGTAGTATGCGGGCAGGGTTGGAGCAGTTCTTC. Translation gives CASSMRAGLEQFF.

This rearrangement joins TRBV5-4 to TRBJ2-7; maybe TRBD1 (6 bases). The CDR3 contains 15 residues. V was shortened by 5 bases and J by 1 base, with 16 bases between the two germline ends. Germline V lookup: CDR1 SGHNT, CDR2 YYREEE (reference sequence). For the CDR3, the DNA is TGTGCCAGCAGGCCCTCAGGGACAACTTCCTACGAGCAGTACTTC. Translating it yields CASRPSGTTSYEQYF.

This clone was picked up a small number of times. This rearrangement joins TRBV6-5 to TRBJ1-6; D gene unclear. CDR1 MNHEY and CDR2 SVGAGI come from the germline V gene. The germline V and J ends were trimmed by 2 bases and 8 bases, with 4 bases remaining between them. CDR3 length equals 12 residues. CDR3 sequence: CASSYGDSPLHF. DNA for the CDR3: TGTGCCAGCAGTTACGGGGATTCACCCCTCCACTTT.

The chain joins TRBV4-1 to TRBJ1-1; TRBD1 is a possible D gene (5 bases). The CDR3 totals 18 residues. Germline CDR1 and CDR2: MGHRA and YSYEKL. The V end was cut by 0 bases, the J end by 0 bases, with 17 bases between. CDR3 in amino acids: CASSQERIGGLMNTEAFF. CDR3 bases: TGCGCCAGCAGCCAAGAACGTATCGGGGGACTGATGAACACTGAAGCTTTCTTT.

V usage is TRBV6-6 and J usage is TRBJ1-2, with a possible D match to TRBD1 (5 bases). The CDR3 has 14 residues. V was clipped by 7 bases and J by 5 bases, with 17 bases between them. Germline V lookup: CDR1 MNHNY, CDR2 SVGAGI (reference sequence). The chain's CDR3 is CASTTGPPTYGYTF. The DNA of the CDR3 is TGTGCCAGCACCACAGGTCCACCGACTTATGGCTACACCTTC.

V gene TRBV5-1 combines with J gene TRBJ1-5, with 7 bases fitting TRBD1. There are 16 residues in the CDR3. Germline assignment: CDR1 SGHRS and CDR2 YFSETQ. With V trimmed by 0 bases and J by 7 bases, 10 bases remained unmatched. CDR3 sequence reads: CASSLGLTGGGQPQHF. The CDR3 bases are TGCGCCAGCAGCTTGGGATTGACGGGAGGGGGCCAGCCCCAGCATTTT.

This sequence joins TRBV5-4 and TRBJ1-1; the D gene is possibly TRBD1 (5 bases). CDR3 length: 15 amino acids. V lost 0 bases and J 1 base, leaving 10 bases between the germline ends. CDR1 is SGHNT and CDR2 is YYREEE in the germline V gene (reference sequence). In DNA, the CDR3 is TGTGCCAGCAGCTTGGGGGGACGAGAGAACACTGAAGCTTTCTTT. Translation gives CASSLGGRENTEAFF.

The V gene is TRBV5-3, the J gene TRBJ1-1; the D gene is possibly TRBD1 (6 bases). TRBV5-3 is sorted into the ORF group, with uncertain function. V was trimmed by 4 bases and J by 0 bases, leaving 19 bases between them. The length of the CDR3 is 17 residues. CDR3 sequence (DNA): TGTGCCAGAAGCGTCGTAGACAGGAGGTCCCTGAACACTGAAGCTTTCTTT. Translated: CARSVVDRRSLNTEAFF.

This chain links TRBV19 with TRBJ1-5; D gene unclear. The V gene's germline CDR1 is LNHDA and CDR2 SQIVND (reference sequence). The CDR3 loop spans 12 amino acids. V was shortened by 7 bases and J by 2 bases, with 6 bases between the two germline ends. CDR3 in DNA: TGTGCCAGTACGGAGCGCAATCAGCCCCAGCATTTT. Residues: CASTERNQPQHF.

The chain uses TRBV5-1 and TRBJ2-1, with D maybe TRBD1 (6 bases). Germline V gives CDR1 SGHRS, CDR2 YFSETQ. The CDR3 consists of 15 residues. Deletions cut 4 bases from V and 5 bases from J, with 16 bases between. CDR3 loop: CASSTSTGPNNEQFF. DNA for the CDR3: TGCGCCAGCAGCACATCGACAGGACCAAACAATGAGCAGTTCTTC.

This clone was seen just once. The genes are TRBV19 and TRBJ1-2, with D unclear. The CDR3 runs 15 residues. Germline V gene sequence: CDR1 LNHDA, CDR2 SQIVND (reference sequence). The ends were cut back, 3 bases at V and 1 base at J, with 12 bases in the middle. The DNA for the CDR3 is TGTGCCAGTAGTATGATGGCGGATATTAACTATGGCTACACCTTC. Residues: CASSMMADINYGYTF.

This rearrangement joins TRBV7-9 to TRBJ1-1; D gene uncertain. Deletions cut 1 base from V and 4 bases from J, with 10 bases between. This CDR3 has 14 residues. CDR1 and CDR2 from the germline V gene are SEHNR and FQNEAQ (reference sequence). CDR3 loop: CASSLGGSLTEAFF. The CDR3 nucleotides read TGTGCCAGCAGCTTAGGTGGGTCCCTCACTGAAGCTTTCTTT.

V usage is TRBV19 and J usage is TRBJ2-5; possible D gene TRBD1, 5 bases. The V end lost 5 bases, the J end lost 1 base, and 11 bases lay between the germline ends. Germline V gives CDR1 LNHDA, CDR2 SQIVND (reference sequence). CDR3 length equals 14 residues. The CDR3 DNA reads TGTGCCAGTAGTGAGACAGTGGGCCAAGAGACCCAGTACTTC. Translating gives CASSETVGQETQYF. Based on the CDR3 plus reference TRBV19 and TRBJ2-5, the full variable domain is DGGITQSPKYLFRKEGQNVTLSCEQNLNHDAMYWYRQDPGQGLRLIYYSQIVNDFQKGDIAEGYSVSREKKESFPLTVTSAQKNPTAFYLCASSETVGQETQYFGPGTRLLVL.

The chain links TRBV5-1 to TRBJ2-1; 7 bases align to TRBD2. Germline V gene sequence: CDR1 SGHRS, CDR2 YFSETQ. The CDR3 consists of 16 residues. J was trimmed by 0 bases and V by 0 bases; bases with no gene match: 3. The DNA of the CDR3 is TGCGCCAGCAGCTTGGTTCTAGCGGCCTCCTACAATGAGCAGTTCTTC. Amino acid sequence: CASSLVLAASYNEQFF.

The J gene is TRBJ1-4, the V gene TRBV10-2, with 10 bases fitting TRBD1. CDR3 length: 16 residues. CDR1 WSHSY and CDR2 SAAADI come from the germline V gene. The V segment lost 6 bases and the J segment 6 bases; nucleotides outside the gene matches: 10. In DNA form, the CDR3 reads TGCGCCAGCAGCCGCGGGACAGGGGATAAGGATGAAAAACTGTTTTTT. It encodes CASSRGTGDKDEKLFF.

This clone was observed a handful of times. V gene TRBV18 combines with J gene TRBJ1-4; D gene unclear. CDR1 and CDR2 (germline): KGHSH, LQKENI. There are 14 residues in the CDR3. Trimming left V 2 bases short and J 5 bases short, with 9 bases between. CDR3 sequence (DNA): TGTGCCAGCTCACCAAACCGGGGAAATGAAAAACTGTTTTTT. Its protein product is CASSPNRGNEKLFF.

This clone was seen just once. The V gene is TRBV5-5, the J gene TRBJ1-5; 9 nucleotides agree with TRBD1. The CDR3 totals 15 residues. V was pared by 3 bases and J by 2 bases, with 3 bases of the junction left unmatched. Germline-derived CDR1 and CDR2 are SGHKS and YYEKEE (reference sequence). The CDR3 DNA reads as TGTGCCAGCAGCTATAGGACAGGGGGCAATCAGCCCCAGCATTTT. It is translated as CASSYRTGGNQPQHF.

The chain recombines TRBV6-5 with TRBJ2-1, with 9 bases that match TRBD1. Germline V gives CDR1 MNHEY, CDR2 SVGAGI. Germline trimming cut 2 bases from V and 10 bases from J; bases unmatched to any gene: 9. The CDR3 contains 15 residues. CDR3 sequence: CASSYRTGVQSEQFF. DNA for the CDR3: TGTGCCAGCAGTTACCGGACAGGGGTGCAGTCGGAGCAGTTCTTC.

The CDR3 DNA is TGCGCCAGCAGCCCGGACCGGACAGGGTCCCTAGCTAACTATGGCTACACCTTC. Its protein product is CASSPDRTGSLANYGYTF. The chain is built from TRBV5-1 and TRBJ1-2; TRBD1 matches at 8 bases. V shed 4 bases, J shed 0 bases, and the junction held 14 bases outside the gene matches. Germline V CDR1 and CDR2: SGHRS, YFSETQ. The CDR3 covers 18 residues.